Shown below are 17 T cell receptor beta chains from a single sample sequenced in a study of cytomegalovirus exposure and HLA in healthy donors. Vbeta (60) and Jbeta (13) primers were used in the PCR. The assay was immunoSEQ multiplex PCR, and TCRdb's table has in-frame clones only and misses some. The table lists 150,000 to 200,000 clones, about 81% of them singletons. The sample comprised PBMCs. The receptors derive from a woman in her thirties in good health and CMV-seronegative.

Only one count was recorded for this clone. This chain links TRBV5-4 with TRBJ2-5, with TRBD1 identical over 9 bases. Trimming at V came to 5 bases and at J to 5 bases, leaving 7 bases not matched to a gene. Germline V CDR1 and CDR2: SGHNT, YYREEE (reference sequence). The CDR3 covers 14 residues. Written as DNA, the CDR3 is TGTGCCAGCAGTAAGCCCGACAGGGGGGAGACCCAGTACTTC. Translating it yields CASSKPDRGETQYF.

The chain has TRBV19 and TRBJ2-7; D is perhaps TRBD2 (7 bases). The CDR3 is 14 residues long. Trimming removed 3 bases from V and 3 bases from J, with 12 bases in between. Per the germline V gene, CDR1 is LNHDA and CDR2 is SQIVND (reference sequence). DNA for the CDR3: TGTGCCAGTAGTATTTACGGGGGGCTCTACGAGCAGTACTTC. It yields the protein CASSIYGGLYEQYF.

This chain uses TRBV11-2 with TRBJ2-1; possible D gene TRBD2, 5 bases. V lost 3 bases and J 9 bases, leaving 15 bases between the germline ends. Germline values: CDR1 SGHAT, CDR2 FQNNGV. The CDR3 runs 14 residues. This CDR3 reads CASSFQDFTREQFF. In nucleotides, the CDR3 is TGTGCCAGCAGCTTCCAGGACTTCACCCGTGAGCAGTTCTTC.

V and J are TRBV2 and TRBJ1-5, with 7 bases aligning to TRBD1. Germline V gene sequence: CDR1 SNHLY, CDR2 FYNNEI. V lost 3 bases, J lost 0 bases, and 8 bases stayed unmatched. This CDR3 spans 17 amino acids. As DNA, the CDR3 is TGTGCCAGCAGTGAGAGGGGACAGTCCTATAGCAATCAGCCCCAGCATTTT. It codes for CASSERGQSYSNQPQHF.

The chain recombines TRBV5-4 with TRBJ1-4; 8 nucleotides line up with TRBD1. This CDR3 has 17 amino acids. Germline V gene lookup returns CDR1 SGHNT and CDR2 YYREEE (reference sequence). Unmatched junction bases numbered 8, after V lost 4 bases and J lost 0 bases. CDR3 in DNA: TGTGCCAGCAGCGACCGAGACAGGGGAGCAACTAATGAAAAACTGTTTTTT. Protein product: CASSDRDRGATNEKLFF.

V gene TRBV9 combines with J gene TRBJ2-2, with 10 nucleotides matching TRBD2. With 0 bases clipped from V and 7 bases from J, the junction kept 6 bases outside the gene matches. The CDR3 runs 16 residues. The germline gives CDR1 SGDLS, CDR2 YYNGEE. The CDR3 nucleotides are TGTGCCAGCAGCGTAGTGGCTAGCGGGAGAATCGGGGAGCTGTTTTTT. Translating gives CASSVVASGRIGELFF.

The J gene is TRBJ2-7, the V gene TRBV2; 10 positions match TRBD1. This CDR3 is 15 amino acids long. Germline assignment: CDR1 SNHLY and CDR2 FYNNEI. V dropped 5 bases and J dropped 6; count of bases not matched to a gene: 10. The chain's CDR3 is CASSIMTGGRGEQYF. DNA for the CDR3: TGTGCCAGCAGTATAATGACAGGGGGCAGAGGCGAGCAGTACTTC.

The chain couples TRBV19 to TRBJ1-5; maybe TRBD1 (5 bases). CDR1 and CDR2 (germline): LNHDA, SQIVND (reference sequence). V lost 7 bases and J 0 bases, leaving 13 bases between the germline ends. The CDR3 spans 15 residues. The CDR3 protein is CASKAGINSNQPQHF. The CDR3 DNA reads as TGTGCCAGTAAAGCAGGGATTAATAGCAATCAGCCCCAGCATTTT.

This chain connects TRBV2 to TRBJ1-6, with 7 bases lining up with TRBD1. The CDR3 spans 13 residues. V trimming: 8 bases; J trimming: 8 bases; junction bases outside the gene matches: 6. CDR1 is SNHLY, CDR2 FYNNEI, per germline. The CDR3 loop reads CASGRQGDSPLHF. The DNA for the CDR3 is TGTGCCAGCGGAAGACAGGGAGATTCACCCCTCCACTTT.

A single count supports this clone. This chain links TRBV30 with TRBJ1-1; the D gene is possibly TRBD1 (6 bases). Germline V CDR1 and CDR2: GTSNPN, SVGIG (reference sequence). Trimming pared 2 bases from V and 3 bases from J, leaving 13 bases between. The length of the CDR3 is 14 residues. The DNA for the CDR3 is TGTGCCTGGAGTCTGCACAGGGCTTACACTGAAGCTTTCTTT. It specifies CAWSLHRAYTEAFF.

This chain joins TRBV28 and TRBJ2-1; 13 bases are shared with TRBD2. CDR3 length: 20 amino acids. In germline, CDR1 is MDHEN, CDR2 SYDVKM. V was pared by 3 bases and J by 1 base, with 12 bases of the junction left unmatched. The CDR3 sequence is CASSFHGPSTSGGSYNEQFF. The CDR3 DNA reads TGTGCCAGCAGTTTTCATGGCCCATCGACTAGCGGGGGGTCCTACAATGAGCAGTTCTTC.

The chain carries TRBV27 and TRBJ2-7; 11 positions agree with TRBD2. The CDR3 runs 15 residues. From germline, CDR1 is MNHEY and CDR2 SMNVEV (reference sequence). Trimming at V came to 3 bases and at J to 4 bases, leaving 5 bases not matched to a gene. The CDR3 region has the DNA TGTGCCAGCAGTTTTTTTGCTAGCGGGAGGTACGAGCAGTACTTC. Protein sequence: CASSFFASGRYEQYF.

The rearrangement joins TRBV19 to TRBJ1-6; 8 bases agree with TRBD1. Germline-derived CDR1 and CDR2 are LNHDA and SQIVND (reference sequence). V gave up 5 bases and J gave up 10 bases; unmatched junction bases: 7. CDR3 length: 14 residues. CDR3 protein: CASSPDRGRSPLHF. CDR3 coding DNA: TGTGCCAGTAGTCCAGACAGGGGACGCTCACCCCTCCACTTT.

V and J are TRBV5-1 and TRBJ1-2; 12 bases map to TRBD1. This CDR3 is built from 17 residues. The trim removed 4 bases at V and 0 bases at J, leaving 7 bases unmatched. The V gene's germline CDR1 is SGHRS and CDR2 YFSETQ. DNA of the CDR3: TGCGCCAGCAGCAAAACCGGGACAGGGGGCTCTAACTATGGCTACACCTTC. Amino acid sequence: CASSKTGTGGSNYGYTF. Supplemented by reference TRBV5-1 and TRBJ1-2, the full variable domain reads KAGVTQTPRYLIKTRGQQVTLSCSPISGHRSVSWYQQTPGQGLQFLFEYFSETQRNKGNFPGRFSGRQFSNSRSEMNVSTLELGDSALYLCASSKTGTGGSNYGYTFGSGTRLTVV.

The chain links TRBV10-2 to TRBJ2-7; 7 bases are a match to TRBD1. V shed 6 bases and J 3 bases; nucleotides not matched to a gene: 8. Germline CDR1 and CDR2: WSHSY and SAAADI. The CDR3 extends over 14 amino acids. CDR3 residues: CASRNNDRDYEQYF. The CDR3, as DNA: TGCGCCAGCAGAAACAATGACAGGGACTACGAGCAGTACTTC.

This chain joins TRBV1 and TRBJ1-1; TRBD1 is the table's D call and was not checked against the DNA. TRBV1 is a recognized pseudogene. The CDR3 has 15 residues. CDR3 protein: CTSRVALRLNTEAFF. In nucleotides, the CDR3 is TGCACCAGCAGGGTGGCTTTAAGATTGAACACTGAAGCTTTCTTT.

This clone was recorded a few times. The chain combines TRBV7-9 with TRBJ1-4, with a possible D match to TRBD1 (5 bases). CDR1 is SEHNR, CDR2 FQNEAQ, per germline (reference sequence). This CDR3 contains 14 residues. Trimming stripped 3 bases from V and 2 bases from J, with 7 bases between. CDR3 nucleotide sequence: TGTGCCAGCAGCTTGGGGGGGACTAATGAAAAACTGTTTTTT. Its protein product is CASSLGGTNEKLFF. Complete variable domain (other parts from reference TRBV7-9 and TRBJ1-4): DTGVSQNPRHKITKRGQNVTFRCDPISEHNRLYWYRQTLGQGPEFLTYFQNEAQLEKSRLLSDRFSAERPKGSFSTLEIQRTEQGDSAMYLCASSLGGTNEKLFFGSGTQLSVL.